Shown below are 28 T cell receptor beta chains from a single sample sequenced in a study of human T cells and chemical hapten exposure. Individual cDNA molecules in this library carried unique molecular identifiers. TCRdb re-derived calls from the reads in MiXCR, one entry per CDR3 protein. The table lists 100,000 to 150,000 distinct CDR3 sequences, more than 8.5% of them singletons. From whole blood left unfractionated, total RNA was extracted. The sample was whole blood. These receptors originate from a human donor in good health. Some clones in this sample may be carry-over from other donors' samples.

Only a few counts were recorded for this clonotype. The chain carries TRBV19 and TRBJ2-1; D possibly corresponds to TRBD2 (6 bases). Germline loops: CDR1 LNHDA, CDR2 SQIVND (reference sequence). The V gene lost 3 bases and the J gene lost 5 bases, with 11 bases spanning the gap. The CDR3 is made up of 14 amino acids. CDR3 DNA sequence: TGTGCCAGTAGTATGAGGAGGGAGGACAATGAGCAGTTCTTC. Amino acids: CASSMRREDNEQFF.

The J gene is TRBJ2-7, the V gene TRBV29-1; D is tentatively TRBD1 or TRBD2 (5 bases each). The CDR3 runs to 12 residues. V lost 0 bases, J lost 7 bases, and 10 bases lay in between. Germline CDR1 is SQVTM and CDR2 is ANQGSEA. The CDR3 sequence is CSVEDLGEEQYF. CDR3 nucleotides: TGCAGCGTTGAAGATCTAGGGGAGGAGCAGTACTTC.

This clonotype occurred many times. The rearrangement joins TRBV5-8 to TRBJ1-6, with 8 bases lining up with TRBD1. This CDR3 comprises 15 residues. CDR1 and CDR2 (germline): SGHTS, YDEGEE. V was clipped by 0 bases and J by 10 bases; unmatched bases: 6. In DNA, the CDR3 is TGTGCCAGCAGCTTGGGCACAGGGGGAAAATCACCCCTCCACTTT. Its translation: CASSLGTGGKSPLHF.

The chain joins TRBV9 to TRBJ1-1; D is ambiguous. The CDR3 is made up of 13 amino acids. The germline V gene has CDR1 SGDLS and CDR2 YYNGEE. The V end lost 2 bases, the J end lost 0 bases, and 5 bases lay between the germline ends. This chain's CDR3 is CASSVELNTEAFF. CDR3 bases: TGTGCCAGCAGCGTGGAGTTGAACACTGAAGCTTTCTTT.

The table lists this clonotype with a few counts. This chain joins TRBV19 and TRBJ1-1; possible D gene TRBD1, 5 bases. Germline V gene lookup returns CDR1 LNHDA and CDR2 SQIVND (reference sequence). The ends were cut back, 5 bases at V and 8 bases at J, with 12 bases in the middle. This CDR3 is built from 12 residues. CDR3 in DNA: TGTGCCAGTAGTGACACGGCAGGGGAAGCTTTCTTT. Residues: CASSDTAGEAFF.

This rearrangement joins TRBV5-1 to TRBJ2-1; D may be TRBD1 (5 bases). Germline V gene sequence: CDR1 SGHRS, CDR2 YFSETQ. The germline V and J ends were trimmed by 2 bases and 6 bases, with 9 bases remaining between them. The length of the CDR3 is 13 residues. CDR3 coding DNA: TGCGCCAGCAGCTTCACAGGAGTCAATGAGCAGTTCTTC. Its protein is CASSFTGVNEQFF.

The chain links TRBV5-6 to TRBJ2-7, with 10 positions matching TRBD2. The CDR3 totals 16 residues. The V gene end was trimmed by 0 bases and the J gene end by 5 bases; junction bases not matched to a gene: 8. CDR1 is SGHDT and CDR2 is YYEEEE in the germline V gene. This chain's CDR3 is CASSLGPGLAVHEQYF. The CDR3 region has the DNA TGTGCCAGCAGCTTGGGTCCCGGACTAGCGGTCCACGAGCAGTACTTC.

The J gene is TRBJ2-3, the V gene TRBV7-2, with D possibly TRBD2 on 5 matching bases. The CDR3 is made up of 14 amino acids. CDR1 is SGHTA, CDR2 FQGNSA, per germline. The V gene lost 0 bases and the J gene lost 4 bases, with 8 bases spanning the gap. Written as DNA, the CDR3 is TGTGCCAGCAGCTTAGCGGCACTAGCAGATACGCAGTATTTT. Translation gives CASSLAALADTQYF.

The CDR3 sequence is CSANARGSGELFF. CDR3 in DNA: TGCAGTGCCAACGCCAGGGGCTCCGGGGAGCTGTTTTTT. The chain carries TRBV20-1 and TRBJ2-2, with D tentatively TRBD1 (6 bases). The V gene's germline CDR1 is DFQATT and CDR2 SNEGSKA (reference sequence). The CDR3 contains 13 residues. V lost 6 bases and J 6 bases, leaving 14 bases between the germline ends.

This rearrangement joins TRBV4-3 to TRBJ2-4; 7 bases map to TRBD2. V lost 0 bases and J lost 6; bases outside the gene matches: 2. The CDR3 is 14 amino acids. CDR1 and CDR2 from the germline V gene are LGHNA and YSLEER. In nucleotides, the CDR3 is TGCGCCAGCAGCCAAGAGGGGGGGGGAAACATTCAGTACTTC. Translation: CASSQEGGGNIQYF.

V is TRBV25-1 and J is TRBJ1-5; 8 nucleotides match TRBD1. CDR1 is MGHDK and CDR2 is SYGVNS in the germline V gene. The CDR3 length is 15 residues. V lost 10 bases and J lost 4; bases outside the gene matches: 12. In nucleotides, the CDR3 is TGTGCCATCCAGGGGGCGCAGCCCGATAATCAGCCCCAGCATTTT. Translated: CAIQGAQPDNQPQHF.

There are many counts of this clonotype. CDR3 amino acids: CASSYRGKLSYNEQFF. The DNA of the CDR3 is TGTGCCAGCAGTTACCGGGGTAAACTCTCCTACAATGAGCAGTTCTTC. The chain combines TRBV6-5 with TRBJ2-1; a possible D gene is TRBD2 (5 bases). Deletions cut 2 bases from V and 0 bases from J, with 11 bases between. Germline values: CDR1 MNHEY, CDR2 SVGAGI. The CDR3 has 16 amino acids.

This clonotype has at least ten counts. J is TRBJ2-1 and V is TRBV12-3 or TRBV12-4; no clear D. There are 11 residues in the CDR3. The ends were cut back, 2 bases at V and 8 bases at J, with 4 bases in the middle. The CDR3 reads CASSLSDEQFF. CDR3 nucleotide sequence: TGTGCCAGCAGTTTATCGGATGAGCAGTTCTTC.

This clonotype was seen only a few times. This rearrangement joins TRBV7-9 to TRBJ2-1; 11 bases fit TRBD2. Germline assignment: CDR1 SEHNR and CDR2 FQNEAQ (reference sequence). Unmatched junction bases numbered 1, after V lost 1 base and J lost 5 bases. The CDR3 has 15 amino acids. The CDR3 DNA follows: TGTGCCAGCAGCTTAGTGACTAGCGGGGACAATGAGCAGTTCTTC. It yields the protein CASSLVTSGDNEQFF.

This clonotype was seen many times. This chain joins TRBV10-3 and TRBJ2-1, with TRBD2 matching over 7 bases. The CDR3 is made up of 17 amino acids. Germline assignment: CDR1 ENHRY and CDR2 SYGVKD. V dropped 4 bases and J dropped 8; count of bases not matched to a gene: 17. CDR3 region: CAISVTRTSSYVHEQFF. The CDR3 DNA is TGTGCCATCAGTGTAACCCGGACTAGTTCCTACGTCCATGAGCAGTTCTTC.

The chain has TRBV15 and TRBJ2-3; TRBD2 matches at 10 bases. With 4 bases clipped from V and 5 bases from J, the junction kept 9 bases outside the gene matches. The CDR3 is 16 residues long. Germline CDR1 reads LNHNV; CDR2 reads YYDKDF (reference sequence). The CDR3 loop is CATSTDLAGVLDTQYF. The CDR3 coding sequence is TGTGCCACCAGCACGGATCTAGCGGGAGTGTTAGATACGCAGTATTTT.

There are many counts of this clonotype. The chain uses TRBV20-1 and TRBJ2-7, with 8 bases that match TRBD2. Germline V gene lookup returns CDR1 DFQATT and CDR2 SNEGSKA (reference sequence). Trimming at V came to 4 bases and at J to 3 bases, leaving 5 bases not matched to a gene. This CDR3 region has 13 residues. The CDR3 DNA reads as TGCAGTGCTACCTCCGGGACTAGCTACGAGCAGTACTTC. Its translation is CSATSGTSYEQYF.

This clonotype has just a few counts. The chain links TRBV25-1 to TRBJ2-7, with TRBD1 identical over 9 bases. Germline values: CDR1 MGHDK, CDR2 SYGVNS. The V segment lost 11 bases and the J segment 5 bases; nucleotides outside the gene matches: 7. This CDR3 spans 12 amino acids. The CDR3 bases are TGTGCCGGGAGGGACAGGGTCGACGAGCAGTACTTC. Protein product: CAGRDRVDEQYF.

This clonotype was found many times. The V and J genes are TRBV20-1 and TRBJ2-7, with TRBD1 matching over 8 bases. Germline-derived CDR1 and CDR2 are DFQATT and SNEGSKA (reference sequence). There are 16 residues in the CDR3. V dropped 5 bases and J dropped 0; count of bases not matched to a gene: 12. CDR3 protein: CSASEPGDRSSYEQYF. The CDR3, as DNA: TGCAGTGCTTCAGAACCCGGGGACAGGAGCTCCTACGAGCAGTACTTC.

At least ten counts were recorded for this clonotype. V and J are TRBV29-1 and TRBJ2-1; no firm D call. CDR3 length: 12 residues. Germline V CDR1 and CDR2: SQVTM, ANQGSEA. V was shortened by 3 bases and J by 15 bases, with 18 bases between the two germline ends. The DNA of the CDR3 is TGCAGCGTTGAGCAATCAGCATTTCTCCCGTTCTTC. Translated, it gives CSVEQSAFLPFF.

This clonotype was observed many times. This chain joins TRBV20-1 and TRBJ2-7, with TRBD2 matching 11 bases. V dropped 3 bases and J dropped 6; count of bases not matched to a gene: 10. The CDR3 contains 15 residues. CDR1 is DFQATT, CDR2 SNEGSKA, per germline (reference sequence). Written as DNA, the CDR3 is TGCAGTGCTAGTGGCCAGACTAGCGGGATTAGCGAGCAGTACTTC. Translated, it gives CSASGQTSGISEQYF.

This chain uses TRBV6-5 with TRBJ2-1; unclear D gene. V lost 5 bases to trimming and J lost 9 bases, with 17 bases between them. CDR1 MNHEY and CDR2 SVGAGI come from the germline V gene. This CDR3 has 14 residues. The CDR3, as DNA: TGTGCCAGCAGTATCATAATCGGCTCTATTGAGCAGTTCTTC. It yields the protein CASSIIIGSIEQFF.

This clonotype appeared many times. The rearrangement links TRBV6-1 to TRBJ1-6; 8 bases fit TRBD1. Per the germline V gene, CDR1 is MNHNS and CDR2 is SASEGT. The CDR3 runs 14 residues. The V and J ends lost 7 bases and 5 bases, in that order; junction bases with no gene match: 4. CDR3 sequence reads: CASMGQVNNSPLHF. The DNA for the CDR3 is TGTGCCAGCATGGGACAGGTGAATAATTCACCCCTCCACTTT.

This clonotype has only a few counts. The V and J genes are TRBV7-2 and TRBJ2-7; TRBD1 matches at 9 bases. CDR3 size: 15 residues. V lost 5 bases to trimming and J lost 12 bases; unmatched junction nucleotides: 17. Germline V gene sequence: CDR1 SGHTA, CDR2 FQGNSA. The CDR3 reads CASSPGTGRLRQAYF. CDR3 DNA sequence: TGTGCCAGCAGCCCGGGGACAGGGAGGCTACGCCAGGCGTACTTC. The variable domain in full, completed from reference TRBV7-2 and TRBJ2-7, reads GAGVSQSPSNKVTEKGKDVELRCDPISGHTALYWYRQSLGQGLEFLIYFQGNSAPDKSGLPSDRFSAERTGGSVSTLTIQRTQQEDSAVYLCASSPGTGRLRQAYFGPGTRLTVT.

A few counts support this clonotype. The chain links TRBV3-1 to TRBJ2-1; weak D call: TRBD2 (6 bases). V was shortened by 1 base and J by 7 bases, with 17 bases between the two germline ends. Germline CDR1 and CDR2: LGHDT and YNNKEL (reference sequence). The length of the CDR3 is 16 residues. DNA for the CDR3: TGTGCCAGCAGCCAAGCGGGGGACTCAAGAAGGAATGAGCAGTTCTTC. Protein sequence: CASSQAGDSRRNEQFF.

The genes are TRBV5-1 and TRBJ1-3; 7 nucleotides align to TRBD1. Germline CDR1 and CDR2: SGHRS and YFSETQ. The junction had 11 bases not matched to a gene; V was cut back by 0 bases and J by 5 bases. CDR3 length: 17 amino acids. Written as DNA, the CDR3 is TGCGCCAGCAGCTTGGATTTAGCGGACAGGCCGAGAAACACCATATATTTT. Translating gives CASSLDLADRPRNTIYF.

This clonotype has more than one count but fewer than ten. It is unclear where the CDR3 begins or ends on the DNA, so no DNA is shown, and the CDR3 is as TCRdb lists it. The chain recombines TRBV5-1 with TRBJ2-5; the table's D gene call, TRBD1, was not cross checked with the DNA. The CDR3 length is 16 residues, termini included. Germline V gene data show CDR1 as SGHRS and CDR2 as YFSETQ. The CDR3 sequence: CASSLEGAGFLETQYF.

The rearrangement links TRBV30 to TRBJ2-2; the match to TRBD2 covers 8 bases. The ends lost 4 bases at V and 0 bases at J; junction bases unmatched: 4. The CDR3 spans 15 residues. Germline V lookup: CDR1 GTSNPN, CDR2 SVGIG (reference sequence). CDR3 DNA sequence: TGTGCCTGGATGCGGGGACTAGCGAACACCGGGGAGCTGTTTTTT. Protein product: CAWMRGLANTGELFF. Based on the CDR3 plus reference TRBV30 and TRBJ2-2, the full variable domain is SQTIHQWPATLVQPVGSPLSLECTVEGTSNPNLYWYRQAAGRGLQLLFYSVGIGQISSEVPQNLSASRPQDRQFILSSKKLLLSDSGFYLCAWMRGLANTGELFFGEGSRLTVL.